The next 19 T cell receptor beta chains were all read from a single sample in a study of OX40 agonist ivuxolimab in advanced cancers. Some clones are missing from TCRdb's copy, which holds only in-frame ones; the method was immunoSEQ multiplex PCR. In the table there are around 60,000 clones, over 75% of which are singletons. The material sequenced was CD4+ or CD8+ T cells sorted from blood, taken in a trial of the OX40 agonist ivuxolimab. All receptors come from an adult with an advanced solid tumor such as melanoma, head and neck, liver or kidney cancer.

This chain links TRBV7-9 with TRBJ2-2; the D call may be TRBD1 or TRBD2 (5 bases each). Germline V gene lookup returns CDR1 SEHNR and CDR2 FQNEAQ (reference sequence). This CDR3 has 17 residues. V was shortened by 0 bases and J by 0 bases, with 11 bases between the two germline ends. CDR3 sequence: CASSLAAGTTNTGELFF. CDR3 sequence (DNA): TGTGCCAGCAGCTTAGCTGCCGGGACGACGAACACCGGGGAGCTGTTTTTT.

The genes are TRBV7-9 and TRBJ2-2; possibly TRBD2 for D (5 bases). Germline CDR1 is SEHNR and CDR2 is FQNEAQ (reference sequence). The V end lost 1 base, the J end lost 4 bases, and 10 bases lay between the germline ends. The CDR3 loop spans 15 amino acids. This CDR3 is CASSLEASPTGELFF. The CDR3 DNA follows: TGTGCCAGCAGCTTAGAGGCTAGCCCCACCGGGGAGCTGTTTTTT.

V usage is TRBV7-6 and J usage is TRBJ1-1; a possible D gene is TRBD1 (5 bases). The V end was cut by 0 bases, the J end by 10 bases, with 12 bases between. Looked up from germline, CDR1 is SGHVS and CDR2 is FNYEAQ. CDR3 length: 13 residues. This CDR3 is CASSLAQGQAAFF. The CDR3 DNA sequence: TGTGCCAGCAGCTTAGCGCAGGGCCAAGCAGCTTTCTTT.

Comments on this clone: Mismatch with germline at one junction end may stem from a read error. Other DNA sequences in this specimen translate into the identical CDR3. Written as DNA, the CDR3 is TGTGCCAGCTCTCGACAAGAGACCCAATACTTC. Amino acids: CASSRQETQYF. V and J are TRBV18 and TRBJ2-5; no clear D gene. The CDR3 runs to 11 residues. Germline values: CDR1 KGHSH, CDR2 LQKENI. Using reference TRBV18 and TRBJ2-5 for the parts outside the CDR3, the full variable domain is NAGVMQNPRHLVRRRGQEARLRCSPMKGHSHVYWYRQLPEEGLKFMVYLQKENIIDESGMPKERFSAEFPKEGPSILRIQQVVRGDSAAYFCASSRQETQYFGPGTRLLVL.

Of note for this clone: A junction boundary mismatches the germline segment, possibly from a read error. V usage is TRBV6-5 and J usage is TRBJ2-2, with TRBD2 matching over 8 bases. The length of the CDR3 is 14 residues. The germline V gene has CDR1 MNHEY and CDR2 SVGAGI. CDR3 nucleotide sequence: TGTGCCATCAGTAGCGGGGCGTACACCGGGGAGCTGTTTTTT. Amino acid sequence: CAISSGAYTGELFF.

The chain employs TRBV20-1 and TRBJ2-7; D gene unclear. V was pared by 3 bases and J by 6 bases, with 9 bases between. CDR1 is DFQATT and CDR2 is SNEGSKA in the germline V gene (reference sequence). The CDR3 runs to 11 residues. The CDR3 DNA reads as TGCAGTGCTAGGACCCCCGCCGAGCAGTACTTC. Its translation: CSARTPAEQYF.

The chain carries TRBV6-1 and TRBJ2-5; the match to TRBD1 covers 8 bases. The CDR3 length is 14 residues. The germline CDR1 and CDR2 sequences are MNHNS and SASEGT. The V and J ends lost 10 bases and 4 bases, in that order; junction bases with no gene match: 11. DNA for the CDR3: TGTGCCACCAGGGGGCTTACTGGGGGAGAGACCCAGTACTTC. Encoded protein: CATRGLTGGETQYF.

The chain carries TRBV19 and TRBJ1-2; D unresolved. The V gene lost 7 bases and the J gene lost 0 bases, with 9 bases spanning the gap. The CDR3 length is 13 residues. The germline V gene encodes CDR1 LNHDA and CDR2 SQIVND (reference sequence). CDR3 bases: TGTGCCAGTAATCCGGGAGCTAACTATGGCTACACCTTC. Translating gives CASNPGANYGYTF.

The chain couples TRBV6-1 to TRBJ1-1, with a possible D match to TRBD1 (5 bases). The CDR3 sequence is 16 residues long. Per the germline V gene, CDR1 is MNHNS and CDR2 is SASEGT. V was clipped by 6 bases and J by 4 bases, with 21 bases between them. In DNA, the CDR3 is TGTGCCAGCAGCGAATTCCGTCCAGGGCTGAGCACTGAAGCTTTCTTT. It yields the protein CASSEFRPGLSTEAFF.

The J gene is TRBJ2-2, the V gene TRBV5-1, with 7 bases fitting TRBD2. Trimming removed 0 bases from V and 10 bases from J; junction bases left unmatched: 6. The CDR3 consists of 14 residues. From germline, CDR1 is SGHRS and CDR2 YFSETQ. This CDR3 is CASSLEGGRVELFF. CDR3 sequence (DNA): TGCGCCAGCAGCTTGGAGGGCGGGAGAGTGGAGCTGTTTTTT.

The chain is built from TRBV4-1 and TRBJ2-7, with D unresolved. Germline CDR1 reads MGHRA; CDR2 reads YSYEKL. V gave up 5 bases and J gave up 5 bases, with 13 bases separating them. The CDR3 extends over 13 amino acids. The CDR3 spells CASSSGPYHEQYF. The CDR3 DNA sequence: TGCGCCAGCAGCTCGGGCCCTTACCACGAGCAGTACTTC.

The rearrangement uses TRBV7-3 and TRBJ1-1, with TRBD1 matching over 8 bases. Losses at the gene ends were 0 bases for V and 0 bases for J; bases not matched to a gene: 6. This CDR3 is 17 amino acids long. Germline assignment: CDR1 SGHTA and CDR2 FQGTGA. Written as DNA, the CDR3 is TGTGCCAGCAGCTTAACGGCTCGGGACAGGTTGAACACTGAAGCTTTCTTT. Amino acids: CASSLTARDRLNTEAFF.

This chain uses TRBV2 with TRBJ2-7; the D gene is possibly TRBD2 (5 bases). The CDR3 extends over 13 amino acids. Germline CDR1 is SNHLY and CDR2 is FYNNEI. The ends were cut back, 6 bases at V and 0 bases at J, with 9 bases in the middle. CDR3: CASRGSGSYEQYF. CDR3 coding DNA: TGTGCCAGCAGGGGGAGTGGCTCCTACGAGCAGTACTTC.

This clone occurred a few times. The chain carries TRBV19 and TRBJ1-2, with 9 bases identical to TRBD1. The V and J ends lost 9 bases and 0 bases, in that order; junction bases with no gene match: 5. Germline CDR1 reads LNHDA; CDR2 reads SQIVND (reference sequence). The CDR3 is made up of 14 amino acids. The CDR3: CASRTGATNYGYTF. The CDR3 DNA follows: TGTGCCAGCAGGACAGGGGCCACTAACTATGGCTACACCTTC.

The V call is TRBV14, the J call TRBJ2-7; 9 bases fit TRBD1. The junction had 6 bases not matched to a gene; V was cut back by 4 bases and J by 2 bases. Germline CDR1 SGHDN, CDR2 FVKESK. This CDR3 comprises 15 residues. CDR3 coding DNA: TGTGCCAGCAGCCCGGGGACAGGGACCCCCTACGAGCAGTACTTC. Protein: CASSPGTGTPYEQYF.

This chain uses TRBV18 with TRBJ2-5; weak D call: TRBD1 (6 bases). This CDR3 contains 16 residues. Germline V CDR1 and CDR2: KGHSH, LQKENI. V was trimmed by 1 base and J by 5 bases, leaving 17 bases between them. The CDR3 DNA reads TGTGCCAGCTCACCACGGCAGGGGAGTTCGGGGGAGACCCAGTACTTC. Protein: CASSPRQGSSGETQYF.

The V call is TRBV28, the J call TRBJ2-5, with D perhaps assigned TRBD1 or TRBD2 (5 bases each). This CDR3 spans 14 amino acids. The V end lost 4 bases, the J end lost 4 bases, and 13 bases lay between the germline ends. The germline gives CDR1 MDHEN, CDR2 SYDVKM. CDR3 coding DNA: TGTGCCAGCAGTTGGGGACCGGGACGAGAGACCCAGTACTTC. Its protein product is CASSWGPGRETQYF.

Of note for this clone: Distinct nucleotide sequences in the sample also encode this CDR3. The J gene is TRBJ1-2, the V gene TRBV5-8, with TRBD1 as a possible D gene (5 bases). The germline V and J ends were trimmed by 4 bases and 11 bases, with 18 bases remaining between them. Germline CDR1 and CDR2: SGHTS and YDEGEE. CDR3 length: 13 residues. In nucleotides, the CDR3 is TGTGCCAGCAGCCGCCGGGGCCGCCAGGGTTACACCTTC. As protein: CASSRRGRQGYTF.

The chain links TRBV30 to TRBJ1-6; weak D call: TRBD1 (6 bases). The V gene's germline CDR1 is GTSNPN and CDR2 SVGIG (reference sequence). CDR3 length: 13 residues. The V gene lost 2 bases and the J gene lost 7 bases, with 9 bases spanning the gap. CDR3 amino acids: CAWSRGRNSPLHF. CDR3 DNA: TGTGCCTGGAGTCGGGGGCGCAATTCACCCCTCCACTTT.